This T cell receptor beta chain comes out of a study of blood T cell repertoires in COVID-19. Study-wide context: PBMCs, B-cell-depleted T cells, or T cells were the source of the cDNA or gDNA that made up the material.

Per the original methods: Estimation of nucleated cell counts relied on the amplification of reference gene primers. Data came from immunoSEQ multiplex PCR; TCRdb stores just in-frame clones and leaves some out. V and J calls plus clone size are reproduced from that table; the DNA served to infer D and trimming. The sample shows a few hundred thousand clones, around 85% of them seen only once. Those enrolled, adults aged roughly 18 to 89 years, came from about two dozen US areas. The sequence derives from a woman aged 45-60 years who had recovered from COVID-19. Sequenced input: PBMCs or T cells enriched from blood (not recorded which).

The CDR3 region is CASSFLDYNQPQHF. CDR3 DNA: TGTGCCAGCAGTTTTCTTGACTACAATCAGCCCCAGCATTTT. The chain recombines TRBV28 with TRBJ1-5; the D is unclear. The CDR3 runs 14 residues. V was pared by 3 bases and J by 3 bases, with 9 bases between. Germline loops: CDR1 MDHEN, CDR2 SYDVKM.